This is a list of T cell receptor beta chains from one sample in a study of cytotoxic CD8 clonotypes in ibrutinib-treated CLL. Assay used: immunoSEQ multiplex PCR; TCRdb lists only in-frame clones, some missing. The profile covers hundreds of thousands of clones, with roughly 79% appearing a single time and about 6.7% taken by the ten largest. The input for sequencing was PBMCs, taken before ibrutinib treatment. The receptor source for this set is a human donor with chronic lymphocytic leukemia. Both conserved end residues are part of each CDR3. Fields, in order: J gene, D gene, clone size, V gene, CDR3 protein, CDR3 DNA. D genes are given only for firm matches. Size is omitted from some rows. Given values are once, few, many or a class for expanded clones.

TRBJ1-1,TRBD1,NA,TRBV5-4,CASSFDRVNTEAFF,TGTGCCAGCAGCTTCGACAGGGTGAACACTGAAGCTTTCTTT
TRBJ1-2,NA,NA,TRBV27,CASSSRQASGGYTF,TGTGCCAGCAGCTCTCGTCAGGCTAGCGGTGGCTACACCTTC
TRBJ1-1,NA,NA,TRBV5-1,CASNRRGDGRDTEAFF,TGCGCCAGCAATCGGAGGGGCGATGGGAGGGACACTGAAGCTTTCTTT
TRBJ2-7,TRBD2,NA,TRBV6-6,CASSKQGLAGTEQYF,TGTGCCAGCAGTAAGCAGGGACTAGCGGGAACCGAGCAGTACTTC
TRBJ1-1,NA,NA,TRBV28,CASSLPFEGTEAFF,TGTGCCAGCAGTCTCCCCTTTGAGGGCACTGAAGCTTTCTTT
TRBJ2-1,TRBD1,few,TRBV10-1,CASSDPGQFYNEQFF,TGCGCCAGCAGTGACCCGGGACAGTTCTACAATGAGCAGTTCTTC
TRBJ2-2,NA,few,TRBV19,CASSISTGELFF,TGTGCCAGTAGTATTAGTACCGGGGAGCTGTTTTTT
TRBJ1-2,NA,few,TRBV29-1,CSVEPDHSYGYTF,TGCAGCGTTGAACCGGATCACTCCTATGGCTACACCTTC
TRBJ1-2,TRBD1,few,TRBV2,CASSDGTGDLYYGYTF,TGTGCCAGCAGTGACGGGACAGGGGATCTCTACTATGGCTACACCTTC
TRBJ2-1,NA,NA,TRBV5-1,CASSPAASWIYNEQFF,TGCGCCAGCAGCCCAGCCGCTAGCTGGATCTACAATGAGCAGTTCTTC
TRBJ2-1,NA,NA,TRBV7-9,CASSRTLQGRGADNEQFF,TGTGCCAGCAGCCGTACTTTACAGGGGAGGGGAGCGGACAATGAGCAGTTCTTC
TRBJ2-7,TRBD2,NA,TRBV19,CASSNSGRAISYEQYF,TGTGCCAGTAGTAACAGCGGGAGGGCCATCTCCTACGAGCAGTACTTC
TRBJ1-3,NA,many,TRBV11-2,CASSLGGGAAGNTIYF,TGTGCCAGCAGCTTAGGGGGAGGAGCTGCTGGAAACACCATATATTTT